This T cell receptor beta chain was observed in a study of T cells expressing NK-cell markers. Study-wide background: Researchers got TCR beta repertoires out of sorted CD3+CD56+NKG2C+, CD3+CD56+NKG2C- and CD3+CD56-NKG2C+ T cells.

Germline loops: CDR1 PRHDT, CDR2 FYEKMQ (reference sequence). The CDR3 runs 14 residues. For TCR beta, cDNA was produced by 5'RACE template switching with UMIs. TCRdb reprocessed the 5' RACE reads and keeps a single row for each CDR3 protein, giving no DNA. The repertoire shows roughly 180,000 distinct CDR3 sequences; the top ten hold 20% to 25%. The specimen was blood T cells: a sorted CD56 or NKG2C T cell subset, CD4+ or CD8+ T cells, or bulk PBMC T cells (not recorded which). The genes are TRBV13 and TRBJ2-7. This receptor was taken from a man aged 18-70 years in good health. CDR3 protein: CASSLVNSPYEQYF.